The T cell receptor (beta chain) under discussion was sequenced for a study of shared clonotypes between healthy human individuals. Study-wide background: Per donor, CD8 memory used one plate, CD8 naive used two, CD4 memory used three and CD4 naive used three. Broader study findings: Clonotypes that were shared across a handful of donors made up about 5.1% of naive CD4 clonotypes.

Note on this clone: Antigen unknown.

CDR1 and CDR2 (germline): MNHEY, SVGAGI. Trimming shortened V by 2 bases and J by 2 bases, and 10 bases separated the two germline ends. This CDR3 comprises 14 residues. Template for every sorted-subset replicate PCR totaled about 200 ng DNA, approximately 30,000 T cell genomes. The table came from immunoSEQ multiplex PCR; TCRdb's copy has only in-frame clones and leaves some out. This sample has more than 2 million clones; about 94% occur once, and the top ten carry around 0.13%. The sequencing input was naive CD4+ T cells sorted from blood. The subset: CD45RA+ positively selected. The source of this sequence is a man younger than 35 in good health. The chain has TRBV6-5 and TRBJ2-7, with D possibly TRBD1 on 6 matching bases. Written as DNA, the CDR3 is TGTGCCAGCAGTTACGCGGACAGTACCTACGAGCAGTACTTC. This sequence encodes CASSYADSTYEQYF.